This TCR beta chain was sequenced during a study of CD8+ T cells in alopecia areata. CDR1 and CDR2 (germline): GTSNPN, SVGIG (reference sequence). This CDR3 has 13 residues. Treatment here: oral pan-JAK inhibitor, 5-10 mg twice daily. Sequencing used cDNA as its template, made by extracting RNA and reverse transcribing it. Using immunoSEQ multiplex PCR, the repertoire was profiled, and TCRdb retains in-frame clones only, with some absent. The sample records approximately 200,000 clones, over 45% being singletons. The receptor was derived from a human donor with alopecia areata. The chain has TRBV30 and TRBJ1-2; TRBD1 might be the D (5 bases). This material consisted of CD4+ T cells sorted from blood, taken at week 24, from a patient treated with tofacitinib. The DNA of the CDR3 is TGTGCTGTCAGCCGGGACCTCAACTATGGCTACACCTTC. Translating gives CAVSRDLNYGYTF.